The 14 T cell receptor beta chains presented below share a single source sample, sequenced in a study of T-cell memory formation after mild COVID-19. TCRdb passed the 5' RACE reads through MiXCR, listing each CDR3 protein once. The sample holds 350,000 to 500,000 distinct CDR3 sequences, roughly 18% seen once. Sequences were obtained from PBMCs or a T cell subset sorted from them (not recorded which). Source of these receptors: a man aged 18 to 35 who had mild COVID-19 (a few samples of this study predate the infection). Cell type and time point are not known.

The gene calls are TRBV3-1 and TRBJ2-5, with D tentatively TRBD2 (5 bases). The CDR3 extends over 14 amino acids. Trimming took off 4 bases at V and 0 bases at J, with 9 bases between the two ends. Germline-derived CDR1 and CDR2 are LGHDT and YNNKEL (reference sequence). The CDR3 bases are TGTGCCAGCAGCCCCAGGAGGTACCAAGAGACCCAGTACTTC. It is translated as CASSPRRYQETQYF.

About this clonotype itself: In this CDR3 the conserved last residue, phenylalanine or tryptophan, is missing, so a read error is likely. The DNA is left out, because the CDR3 cannot be placed on it with certainty; the CDR3 is given as TCRdb lists it. This chain uses TRBV11-2 with TRBJ1-2. The CDR3 is 11 residues long, ends included. Germline V gives CDR1 SGHAT, CDR2 FQNNGV. CDR3 loop: CASSLGGSVTL.

The chain couples TRBV2 to TRBJ2-7; D is ambiguous. The CDR3 contains 16 residues. Trimming took 2 bases from V and 0 from J, leaving 14 bases between them. From germline, CDR1 is SNHLY and CDR2 FYNNEI. The CDR3 here is CASSEHHRPSSYEQYV. CDR3 bases: TGTGCCAGCAGTGAACATCACAGACCCAGCTCCTACGAGCAGTACGTC.

This clonotype was recorded a few times. The V call is TRBV28, the J call TRBJ2-7, with unresolved D. CDR3 length equals 12 residues. Trimming left V 5 bases short and J 7 bases short, with 12 bases between. Germline V gene data show CDR1 as MDHEN and CDR2 as SYDVKM. The CDR3 DNA sequence: TGTGCCAGCAGTCGCCCCGGTGTGGAGCAGTACTTC. Amino acids: CASSRPGVEQYF. The variable domain in full, completed from reference TRBV28 and TRBJ2-7, reads DVKVTQSSRYLVKRTGEKVFLECVQDMDHENMFWYRQDPGLGLRLIYFSYDVKMKEKGDIPEGYSVSREKKERFSLILESASTNQTSMYLCASSRPGVEQYFGPGTRLTVT.

The J gene is TRBJ1-5, the V gene TRBV20-1; tentative D call: TRBD1 (6 bases). Germline CDR1 and CDR2: DFQATT and SNEGSKA (reference sequence). The germline V and J ends were trimmed by 4 bases and 9 bases, with 16 bases remaining between them. The CDR3 contains 13 residues. CDR3 in amino acids: CSATTGLRGPQHF. The DNA for the CDR3 is TGCAGTGCTACTACAGGGTTGAGGGGGCCCCAGCATTTT.

The chain combines TRBV6-6 with TRBJ2-4; tentatively, D is TRBD1 (6 bases). The CDR3 is made up of 13 amino acids. V dropped 10 bases and J dropped 1 base, with 11 bases sitting between them. Germline CDR1 and CDR2: MNHNY and SVGAGI (reference sequence). The CDR3 protein is CAIRRGAKNIQYF. In DNA form, the CDR3 reads TGTGCCATCAGAAGGGGGGCCAAAAACATTCAGTACTTC.

This clonotype has a handful of counts. The CDR3: CASSLSLQSSYEQYF. DNA for the CDR3: TGTGCCAGCAGCTTATCCTTACAGAGCTCCTACGAGCAGTACTTC. The V gene is TRBV7-8, the J gene TRBJ2-7; D remains ambiguous. Germline values: CDR1 SGHVS, CDR2 FQNEAQ. V was cut by 2 bases and J by 0 bases, with 11 bases left in between. This CDR3 is 15 amino acids long.

This chain links TRBV3-1 with TRBJ1-1, with TRBD1 identical over 8 bases. This CDR3 region has 15 residues. Germline CDR1 LGHDT, CDR2 YNNKEL (reference sequence). V was pared by 4 bases and J by 5 bases, with 9 bases of the junction left unmatched. CDR3 region: CASSPQGGWGTEAFF. The CDR3 bases are TGTGCCAGCAGCCCACAGGGGGGATGGGGTACTGAAGCTTTCTTT. The full variable domain, with the rest looked up from reference TRBV3-1 and TRBJ1-1, is DTAVSQTPKYLVTQMGNDKSIKCEQNLGHDTMYWYKQDSKKFLKIMFSYNNKELIINETVPNRFSPKSPDKAHLNLHINSLELGDSAVYFCASSPQGGWGTEAFFGQGTRLTVV.

There are many counts of this clonotype. The V and J genes are TRBV12-3 or TRBV12-4 and TRBJ1-3; TRBD1 matches at 8 bases. The CDR3 sequence is 16 residues long. V lost 8 bases, J lost 3 bases, and 12 bases stayed unmatched. DNA for the CDR3: TGTGCCAGCGGCACGGGGACAGGATACGGTGGAAACACCATATATTTT. It yields the protein CASGTGTGYGGNTIYF.

In this sample, this clonotype turned up a few times. The gene calls are TRBV7-2 and TRBJ1-2; D is possibly TRBD1 (6 bases). The V gene's germline CDR1 is SGHTA and CDR2 FQGNSA. This CDR3 is 14 amino acids long. The V and J ends lost 5 bases and 4 bases respectively, with 14 bases between them. The CDR3 region has the DNA TGTGCCAGCAGCCCCGGGGGCCAGAGCTATGGCTACACCTTC. Amino acid sequence: CASSPGGQSYGYTF.

This clonotype came up many times. The chain couples TRBV27 to TRBJ2-2; D call uncertain. Germline CDR1 is MNHEY and CDR2 is SMNVEV (reference sequence). This CDR3 has 13 residues. The ends were cut back, 2 bases at V and 7 bases at J, with 8 bases in the middle. Here the CDR3 DNA reads TGTGCCAGCAGTTTAAATGGGCACGGGGAGCTGTTTTTT. Residues: CASSLNGHGELFF.

The genes are TRBV29-1 and TRBJ1-1, with D perhaps matching TRBD1 (6 bases). The CDR3 runs to 12 residues. V was pared by 7 bases and J by 4 bases, with 13 bases between. The germline V gene has CDR1 SQVTM and CDR2 ANQGSEA. CDR3 bases: TGCAGCGCCGGGACACAAGGCACTGAAGCTTTCTTT. Residues: CSAGTQGTEAFF.

This clonotype was seen only a few times. The CDR3 region has the DNA TGTGCCAGCAGCCAATTGACAGGGAGGTCCTACGAGCAGTACTTC. Translating gives CASSQLTGRSYEQYF. The rearrangement joins TRBV11-2 to TRBJ2-7; TRBD1 is a possible D gene (7 bases). Germline loops: CDR1 SGHAT, CDR2 FQNNGV. V dropped 5 bases and J dropped 1 base, with 15 bases sitting between them. CDR3 length: 15 residues.

V gene TRBV7-9 combines with J gene TRBJ2-1; D may be TRBD1 (5 bases). CDR3 length: 13 residues. Germline-derived CDR1 and CDR2 are SEHNR and FQNEAQ (reference sequence). V gave up 5 bases and J gave up 6 bases, with 11 bases separating them. The CDR3 loop reads CASSPRESNEQFF. Written as DNA, the CDR3 is TGTGCCAGCAGCCCCAGGGAAAGCAATGAGCAGTTCTTC.